This record covers a single T cell receptor (beta chain). A sample-barcoded 5' primer and a J-beta primer mix were used in a second PCR of about 6 to 11 cycles. TCRdb recomputed calls from the 5' RACE reads with MiXCR, one row per CDR3 protein. Among hundreds of thousands of distinct CDR3 sequences, 20% to 25% were seen once, and the ten largest hold under 10%. This entry comes from a study of blood T cells in healthy people across ages. Healthy Caucasian individuals from Russia aged about 6 to 100 were enrolled as donors. Germline V gene data show CDR1 as SGHDT and CDR2 as YYEEEE. V was clipped by 2 bases and J by 4 bases, with 10 bases between them. This CDR3 region has 14 residues. The same data also contributed to another study, on T cells of mothers and their children.

The clonotype originates from a boy between 5 and 17 years old in good health. Sequencing used blood. The chain recombines TRBV5-6 with TRBJ2-1; no clear D. CDR3: CASSFDWQYNEQFF. CDR3 coding DNA: TGTGCCAGCAGCTTTGATTGGCAGTACAATGAGCAGTTCTTC.